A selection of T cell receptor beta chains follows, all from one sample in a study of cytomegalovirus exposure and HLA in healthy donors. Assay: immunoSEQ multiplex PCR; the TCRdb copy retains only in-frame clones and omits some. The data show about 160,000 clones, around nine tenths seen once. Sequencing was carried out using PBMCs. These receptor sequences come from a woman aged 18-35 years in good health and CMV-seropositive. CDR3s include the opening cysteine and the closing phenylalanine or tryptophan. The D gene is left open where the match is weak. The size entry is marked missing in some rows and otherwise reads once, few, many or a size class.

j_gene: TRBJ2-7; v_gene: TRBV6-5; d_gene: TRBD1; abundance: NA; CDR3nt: TGTGCCAGCAGTTACAGGACAGGACCCTACGAGCAGTACTTC; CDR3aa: CASSYRTGPYEQYF
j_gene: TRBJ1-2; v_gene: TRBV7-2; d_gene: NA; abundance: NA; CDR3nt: TGTGCCAGCAGCTTAGGAACAGGGATAAAGGATGGCTACACCTTC; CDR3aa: CASSLGTGIKDGYTF
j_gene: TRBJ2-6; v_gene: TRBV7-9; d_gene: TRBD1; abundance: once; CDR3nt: TGTGCCAGCAGCTTAGCGGGGACAGGGGGCCTTCGGGCCAACGTCCTGACTTTC; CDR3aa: CASSLAGTGGLRANVLTF
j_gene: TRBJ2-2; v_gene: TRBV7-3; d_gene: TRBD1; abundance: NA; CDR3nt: TGTGCCAGCAGCCAACAGGGGGCGGTCACCGGGGAGCTGTTTTTT; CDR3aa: CASSQQGAVTGELFF
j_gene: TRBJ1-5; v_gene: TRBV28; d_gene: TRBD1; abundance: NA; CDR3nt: TGTGCCAGCAGGTTGCTCAGACAGGGCTCTAATCAGCCCCAGCATTTT; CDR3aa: CASRLLRQGSNQPQHF
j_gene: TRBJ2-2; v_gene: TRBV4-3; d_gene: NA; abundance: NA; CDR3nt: TGCGCCAGCAGCCAAGATCCGCGGGGTTTGACCGGGGAGCTGTTTTTT; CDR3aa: CASSQDPRGLTGELFF
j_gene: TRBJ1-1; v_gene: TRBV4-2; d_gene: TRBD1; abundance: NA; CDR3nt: TGTGCCAGCAGCCAAGGGGACAGGGGGACTGAAGCTTTCTTT; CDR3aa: CASSQGDRGTEAFF
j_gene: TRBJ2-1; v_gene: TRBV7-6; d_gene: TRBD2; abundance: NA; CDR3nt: TGTGCCAGCAGCGGGACTAGCGGGAGTTATGAGCAGTTCTTC; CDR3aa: CASSGTSGSYEQFF
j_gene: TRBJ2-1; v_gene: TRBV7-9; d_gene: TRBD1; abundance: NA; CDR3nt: TGTGCCAGCAGCCCTACGCCACAGGGGCTAAAATACTACAATGAGCAGTTCTTC; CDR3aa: CASSPTPQGLKYYNEQFF
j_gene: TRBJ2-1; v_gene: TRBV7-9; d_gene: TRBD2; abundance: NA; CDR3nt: TGTGCCAGCAGCCCGCCTCTAGCGGGAGAACGCAATGAGCAGTTCTTC; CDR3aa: CASSPPLAGERNEQFF
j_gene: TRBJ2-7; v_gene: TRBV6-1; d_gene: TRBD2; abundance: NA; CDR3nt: TGTGCCAGCAGTGGAGAGACTAGCGGGATTACTTACGAGCAGTACTTC; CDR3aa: CASSGETSGITYEQYF